This T cell receptor (beta chain) was retrieved from a study of T-cell memory formation after mild COVID-19. As for the study in general: The study found TCR clusters largely donor specific.

One entry per CDR3 protein, called by TCRdb with MiXCR from the 5' RACE reads. The sample shows nearly 110,000 distinct CDR3 sequences, around 15% of them seen only once. The sequence was obtained from a man between 18 and 35 years old who had mild COVID-19 (a few samples of this study predate the infection). Cell type and time point are not known. The sequenced sample consisted of PBMCs or a T cell subset sorted from them (not recorded which).

The CDR3 reads CASSFSGVSQKQFF. In nucleotides, the CDR3 is TGCGCCAGCAGCTTCAGCGGGGTCTCACAAAAGCAGTTCTTC. V usage is TRBV5-1 and J usage is TRBJ2-1; the match to TRBD2 covers 7 bases. Germline V gene lookup returns CDR1 SGHRS and CDR2 YFSETQ. V shed 2 bases, J shed 11 bases, and the junction held 10 bases outside the gene matches. This CDR3 contains 14 residues.